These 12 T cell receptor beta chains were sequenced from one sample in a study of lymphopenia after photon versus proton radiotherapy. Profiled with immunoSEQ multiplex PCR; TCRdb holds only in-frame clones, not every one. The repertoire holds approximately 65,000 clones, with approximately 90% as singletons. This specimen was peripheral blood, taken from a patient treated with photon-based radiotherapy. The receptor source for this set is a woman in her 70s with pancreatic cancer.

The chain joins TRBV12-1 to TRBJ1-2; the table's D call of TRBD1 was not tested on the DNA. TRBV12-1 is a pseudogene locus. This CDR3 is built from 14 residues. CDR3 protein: CASSFGQGDYGYTF. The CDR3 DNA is TGTGCCAGCAGCTTTGGGCAGGGGGACTATGGCTACACCTTC.

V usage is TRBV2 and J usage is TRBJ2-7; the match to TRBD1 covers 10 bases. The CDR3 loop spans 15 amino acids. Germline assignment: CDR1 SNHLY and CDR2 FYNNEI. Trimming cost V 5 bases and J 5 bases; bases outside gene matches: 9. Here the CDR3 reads CASSPIGGQGNEQYF. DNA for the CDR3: TGTGCCAGCAGTCCAATCGGGGGACAGGGGAACGAGCAGTACTTC.

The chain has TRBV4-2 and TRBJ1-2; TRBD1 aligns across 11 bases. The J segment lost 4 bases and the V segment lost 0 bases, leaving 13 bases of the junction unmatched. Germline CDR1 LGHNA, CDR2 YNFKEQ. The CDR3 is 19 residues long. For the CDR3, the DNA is TGTGCCAGCAGCCAAGAGCCGGATCGGGGTGGGACAGGGGGCTATGGCTACACCTTC. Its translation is CASSQEPDRGGTGGYGYTF.

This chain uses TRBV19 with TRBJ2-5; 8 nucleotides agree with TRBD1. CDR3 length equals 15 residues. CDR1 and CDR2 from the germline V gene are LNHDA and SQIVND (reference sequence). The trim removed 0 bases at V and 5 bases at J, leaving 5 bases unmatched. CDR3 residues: CASSIDRGRVETQYF. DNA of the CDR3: TGTGCCAGTAGTATAGACAGGGGGCGGGTGGAGACCCAGTACTTC.

The DNA of the CDR3 is TGTGCCAGTAGTATTGGTTCAAACACCGGGGAGCTGTTTTTT. This gives the protein CASSIGSNTGELFF. The chain is built from TRBV19 and TRBJ2-2; D remains ambiguous. In germline, CDR1 is LNHDA, CDR2 SQIVND (reference sequence). The CDR3 spans 14 residues. V dropped 3 bases and J dropped 2 bases, with 7 bases sitting between them.

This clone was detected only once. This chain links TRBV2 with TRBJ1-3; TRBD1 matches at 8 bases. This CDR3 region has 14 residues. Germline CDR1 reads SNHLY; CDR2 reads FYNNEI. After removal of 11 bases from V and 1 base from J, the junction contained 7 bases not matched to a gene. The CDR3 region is CAGAGGWSGNTIYF. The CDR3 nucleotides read TGTGCCGGCGCAGGGGGCTGGTCTGGAAACACCATATATTTT.

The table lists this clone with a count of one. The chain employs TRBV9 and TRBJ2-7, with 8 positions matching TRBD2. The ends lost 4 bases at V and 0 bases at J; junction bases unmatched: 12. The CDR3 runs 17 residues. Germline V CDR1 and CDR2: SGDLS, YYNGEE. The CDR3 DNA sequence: TGTGCCAGCAGCCCAGCCCCTAGCGGGCGATACTCCTACGAGCAGTACTTC. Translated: CASSPAPSGRYSYEQYF.

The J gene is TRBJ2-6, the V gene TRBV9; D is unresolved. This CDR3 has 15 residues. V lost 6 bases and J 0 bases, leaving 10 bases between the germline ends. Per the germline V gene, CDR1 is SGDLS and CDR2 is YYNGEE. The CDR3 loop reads CASNKAASGANVLTF. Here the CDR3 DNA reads TGTGCCAGCAACAAGGCGGCCTCTGGGGCCAACGTCCTGACTTTC.

The CDR3 sequence: CASSFKTSGRETQYF. The CDR3 nucleotides read TGTGCCAGCAGCTTTAAGACTAGCGGGAGGGAGACCCAGTACTTC. The chain carries TRBV5-4 and TRBJ2-5; 13 positions match TRBD2. The CDR3 spans 15 residues. Losses at the gene ends were 2 bases for V and 5 bases for J; bases not matched to a gene: 3. Per germline, CDR1 SGHNT and CDR2 YYREEE (reference sequence).

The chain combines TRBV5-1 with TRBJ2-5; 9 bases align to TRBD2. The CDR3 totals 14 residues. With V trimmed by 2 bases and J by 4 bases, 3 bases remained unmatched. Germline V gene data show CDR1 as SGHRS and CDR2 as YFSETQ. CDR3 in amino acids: CASSFAGGGETQYF. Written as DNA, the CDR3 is TGCGCCAGCAGCTTTGCGGGAGGGGGAGAGACCCAGTACTTC.

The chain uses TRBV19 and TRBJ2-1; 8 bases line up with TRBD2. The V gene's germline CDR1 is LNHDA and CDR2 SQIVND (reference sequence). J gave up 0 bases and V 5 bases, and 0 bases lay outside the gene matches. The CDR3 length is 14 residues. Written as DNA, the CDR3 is TGTGCCAGTAGTCTAGCGGGCTCCTACAATGAGCAGTTCTTC. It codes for CASSLAGSYNEQFF.

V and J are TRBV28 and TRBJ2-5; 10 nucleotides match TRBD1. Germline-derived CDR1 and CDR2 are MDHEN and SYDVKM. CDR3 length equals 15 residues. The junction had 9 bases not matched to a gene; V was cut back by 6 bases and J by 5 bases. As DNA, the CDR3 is TGTGCCAGCAGGGAACGGACAGGGGGATCGGAGACCCAGTACTTC. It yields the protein CASRERTGGSETQYF.